The rows below give T cell receptor beta chains drawn from one sample of a study of CD8 T cells in ankylosing spondylitis. TCRdb reprocessed the 5' RACE reads via MiXCR and lists one record per CDR3 protein. Here the sample spans over 700,000 distinct CDR3 sequences, around 19% being singletons. Sequenced input: blood, either unsorted or a sorted T cell fraction (not recorded which). These receptors all stem from a male donor with ankylosing spondylitis. The CDR3 runs from the conserved cysteine through the conserved F or W. D genes are given only for firm matches. A row's size may be missing; if present it is once, few, many or a size class.

j_call v_call clone_size d_call cdr3_nt cdr3_aa
TRBJ1-5 TRBV24-1 NA NA TGTGCCACCAGTGATCCTAGTATAAGCAATCAGCCCCAGCATTTT CATSDPSISNQPQHF
TRBJ2-3 TRBV2 few TRBD1 TGTGCCAGCAGTCGCGACAGGGGACCCACAGATACGCAGTATTTT CASSRDRGPTDTQYF
TRBJ2-3 TRBV7-9 few NA TGTGCCAGCAGACCTTCAGGGTTAGATACGCAGTATTTT CASRPSGLDTQYF
TRBJ2-7 TRBV10-3 few NA TGTGCCATCAGTGACCAATCACGGATCGGGGAGCAGTACTTC CAISDQSRIGEQYF
TRBJ1-2 TRBV12-3/TRBV12-4 NA TRBD1 TGTGCCAGCACCATCCAGGGGGCAGTCTATGGCTACACCTTC CASTIQGAVYGYTF
TRBJ2-7 TRBV20-1 few NA TGCAGTGCTAGCCCGGGGACCTACGAGCAGTACTTC CSASPGTYEQYF
TRBJ2-1 TRBV29-1 few TRBD2 TGCAGCGTTACTAGCGGGATCATTCAGGATGAGCAGTTCTTC CSVTSGIIQDEQFF
TRBJ1-2 TRBV6-2/TRBV6-3 NA NA TGTGCCACGGCGCGGGGTCCAGAAGACGCTGCTAACTATGGCTACACCTTC CATARGPEDAANYGYTF
TRBJ1-1 TRBV13 NA NA TGTGCCAGCAGCTTAGTCCAGACTGAAGCTTTCTTT CASSLVQTEAFF
TRBJ2-7 TRBV6-2/TRBV6-3 few NA TGTGCCAGCAGTATCCCGTGGACAGATCCAACCTACGAGCAGTACTTC CASSIPWTDPTYEQYF
TRBJ2-1 TRBV7-2 NA NA TGTGCCAGCAGCTGGGGGGTTGGGGCTGAGCAGTTCTTC CASSWGVGAEQFF
TRBJ2-7 TRBV27 few NA TGTGCCAGCAGTTCTAACCCGACCTACGAGCAGTACTTC CASSSNPTYEQYF
TRBJ1-5 TRBV20-1 NA NA TGCAGTGCTAGACGGCGGAATCAGCCCCAGCATTTT CSARRRNQPQHF
TRBJ2-5 TRBV5-1 few NA TGCGCCAGCAGCTTGTCGGGGAGAACAGAGACCCAGTACTTC CASSLSGRTETQYF